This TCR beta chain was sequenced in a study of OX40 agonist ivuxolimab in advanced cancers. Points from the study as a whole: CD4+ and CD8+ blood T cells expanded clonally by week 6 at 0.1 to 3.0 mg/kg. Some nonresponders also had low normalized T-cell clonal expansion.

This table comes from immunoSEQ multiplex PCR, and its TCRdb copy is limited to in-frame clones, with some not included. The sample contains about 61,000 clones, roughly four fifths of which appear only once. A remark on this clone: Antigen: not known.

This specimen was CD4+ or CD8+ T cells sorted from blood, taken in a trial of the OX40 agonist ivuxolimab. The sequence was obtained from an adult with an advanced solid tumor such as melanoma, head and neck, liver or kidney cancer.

The DNA of the CDR3 is TGTGCCAGCACACAGGGTTCTAGCTATGGCTACACCTTC. Translating it yields CASTQGSSYGYTF. This chain links TRBV2 with TRBJ1-2, with D maybe TRBD1 (6 bases). The germline V and J ends were trimmed by 7 bases and 4 bases, with 13 bases remaining between them. The germline gives CDR1 SNHLY, CDR2 FYNNEI. The CDR3 totals 13 residues.